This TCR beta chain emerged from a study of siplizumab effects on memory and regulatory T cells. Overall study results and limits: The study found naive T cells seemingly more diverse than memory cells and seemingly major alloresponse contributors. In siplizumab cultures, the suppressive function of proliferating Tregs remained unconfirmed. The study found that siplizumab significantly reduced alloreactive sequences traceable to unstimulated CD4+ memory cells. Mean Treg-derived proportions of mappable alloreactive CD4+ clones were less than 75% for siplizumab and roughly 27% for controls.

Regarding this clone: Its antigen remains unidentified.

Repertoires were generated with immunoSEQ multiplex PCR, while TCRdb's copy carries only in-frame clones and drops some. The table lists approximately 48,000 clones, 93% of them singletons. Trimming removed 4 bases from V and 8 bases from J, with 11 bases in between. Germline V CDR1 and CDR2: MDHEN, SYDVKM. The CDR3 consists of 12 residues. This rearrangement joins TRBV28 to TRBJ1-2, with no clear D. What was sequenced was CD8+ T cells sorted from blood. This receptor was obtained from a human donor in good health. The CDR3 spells CASSSLSRGYTF. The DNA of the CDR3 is TGTGCCAGCAGTTCACTGTCAAGAGGCTACACCTTC.